This TCR beta chain originates from a study of cytomegalovirus exposure and HLA in healthy donors. Whole-study context: HLA-typed donors were the source of around 80 million unique TCRs, which an early data release held. Study conclusions and caveats: Later analysis showed most CMV-associated TCR beta chains appearing HLA-restricted. Reports indicate that TCR beta sequences accurately predicted the HLA-A and HLA-B alleles of most subjects. The study listed approximately 160 cytomegalovirus-associated TCR beta chains.

Note on this clone: Its antigen is unknown.

V gave up 5 bases and J gave up 7 bases, with 19 bases separating them. The CDR3 is 14 amino acids. CDR1 is SGHRS and CDR2 is YFSETQ in the germline V gene. The PCR was carried out with 60 Vbeta primers and 13 Jbeta primers. Here immunoSEQ multiplex PCR was the method, and the copy in TCRdb shows in-frame clones only, minus some. The data hold around 140,000 clones, with approximately 80% observed a single time. This chain connects TRBV5-1 to TRBJ2-7; D call uncertain. Sequencing was done on a sample of PBMCs. The receptor comes from a woman aged 18 to 35 in good health and CMV-seropositive. CDR3 nucleotides: TGCGCCAGCAGTGAAGCCATTTACTATAGTGAGCAGTACTTC. Protein sequence: CASSEAIYYSEQYF.